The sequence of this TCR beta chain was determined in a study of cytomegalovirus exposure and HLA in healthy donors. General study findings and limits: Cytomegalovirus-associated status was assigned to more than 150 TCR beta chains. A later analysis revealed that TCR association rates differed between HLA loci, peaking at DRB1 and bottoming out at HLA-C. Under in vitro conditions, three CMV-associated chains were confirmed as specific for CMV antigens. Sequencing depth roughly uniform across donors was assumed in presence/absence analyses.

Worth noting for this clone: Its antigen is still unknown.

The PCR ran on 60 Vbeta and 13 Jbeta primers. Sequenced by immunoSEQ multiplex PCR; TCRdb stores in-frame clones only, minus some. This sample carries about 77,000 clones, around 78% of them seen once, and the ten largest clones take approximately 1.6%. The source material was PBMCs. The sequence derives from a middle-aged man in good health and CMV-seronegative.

This CDR3 reads CASSPSRVSSYEQYF. The CDR3 bases are TGTGCCAGCTCACCCTCACGAGTAAGCTCCTACGAGCAGTACTTC. The V gene is TRBV18, the J gene TRBJ2-7; D remains ambiguous. V was shortened by 3 bases and J by 0 bases, with 12 bases between the two germline ends. The CDR3 has 15 amino acids. Per germline, CDR1 KGHSH and CDR2 LQKENI.